This section outlines one TCR beta chain sequence together with its context. Its cognate antigen is unknown. These data originate in a study of T cell repertoires in cytomegalovirus infection. As for the study in general: Indications came from public TCR beta signatures; they pointed to CMV infection and to a matching HLA type. Whole-study results and caveats: The study identified carriers of CMV plus the relevant HLA from cumulative public TCR beta family frequency. HLA-C-restricted CMV-specific TCR beta clonotypes were dominant in the ex vivo response.

CDR1 is SGHVS and CDR2 is FNYEAQ in the germline V gene. The CDR3 extends over 15 amino acids. V lost 6 bases and J 3 bases, leaving 18 bases between the germline ends. TCRdb re-called the reads with MiXCR, one entry per CDR3 protein. Of almost 550,000 distinct CDR3 sequences detected, 15% to 20% appear once; the ten largest clones hold 20% to 30%. J is TRBJ2-7 and V is TRBV7-6; D is perhaps TRBD2 (7 bases). The TCR comes from a human donor in good health (CMV status not recorded). Some clones in this sample may be carry-over from other donors' samples. The sequencing sample was made of CD8+ T cells from PBMCs. For the CDR3, the DNA is TGTGCCAGCAGGGGGGGGCCCTCCGTCGACTACGAGCAGTACTTC. Protein product: CASRGGPSVDYEQYF.